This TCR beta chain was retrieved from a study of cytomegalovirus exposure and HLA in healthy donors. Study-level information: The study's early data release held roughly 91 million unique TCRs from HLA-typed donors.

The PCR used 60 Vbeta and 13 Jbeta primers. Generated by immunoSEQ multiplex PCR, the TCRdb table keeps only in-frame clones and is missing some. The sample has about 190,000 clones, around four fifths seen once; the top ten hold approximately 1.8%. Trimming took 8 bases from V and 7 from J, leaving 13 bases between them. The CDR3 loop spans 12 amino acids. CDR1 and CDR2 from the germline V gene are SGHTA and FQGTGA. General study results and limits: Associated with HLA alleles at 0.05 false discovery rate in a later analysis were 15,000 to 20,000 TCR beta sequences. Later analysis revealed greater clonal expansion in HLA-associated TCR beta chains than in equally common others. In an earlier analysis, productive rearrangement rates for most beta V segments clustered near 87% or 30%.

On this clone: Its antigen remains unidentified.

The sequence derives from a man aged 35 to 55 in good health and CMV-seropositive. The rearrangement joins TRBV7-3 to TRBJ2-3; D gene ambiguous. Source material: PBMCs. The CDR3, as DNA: TGTGCCAGCGGAATTGATACTAATACGCAGTATTTT. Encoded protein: CASGIDTNTQYF.